The T cell receptor (beta chain) under discussion was sequenced for a study of blood T cell repertoires in COVID-19 (TCRdb year 2020). Study-wide context: Collaborator samples came from the United States, Italy and Spain and covered acute and convalescent phases of COVID-19. The prospective study material was composed of cDNA or gDNA derived from T cells, B-cell-depleted T cells, or PBMCs. Subjects who had been exposed to COVID-19, were actively infected with it, or had recovered from it provided the deeply sampled blood TCRbeta repertoires that made up the dataset. A freely available public database, intended as a resource for researchers studying the immune response to SARS-CoV-2, is where the repertoires were released. The samples were drawn from two sources: the first 160 participants of the ongoing ImmuneRACE study, and 950 to 1,500 subjects contributed by 6 global collaborators. Nearly every sample came with metadata listing a de-identified subject ID, COVID-19 status, age in years and sex. Where HLA class I and class II types were available, the types were taken from metadata supplied by the sample provider, not from assay-based typing. The research as a whole found: How much clinical and demographic metadata was included differed by source and by participant, and the metadata was provided uncurated.

Samples from volunteer blood donors who had recovered from COVID-19 were contributed by a second Seattle source. The collaborating institutions used their own protocols to collect whole blood in K2EDTA tubes. For TCRbeta analysis, collaborators shipped samples as frozen whole blood, isolated PBMCs, or DNA extracted from either of those sample types. Via the germline V gene (reference sequence), CDR1 is SEHNR and CDR2 FQNEAQ. From the cysteine up to the phenylalanine, the CDR3 has a length of 14 residues. The kept DNA is CDR3 alone, 42 bases in frame from the first base. Comment on this clone: The antigen it binds to is not known. At one end, the junction sequence differs from germline, possibly due to a read error.

TCRbeta CDR3 regions were amplified from genomic DNA using the immunoSEQ Assay, a bias-controlled multiplex PCR. In the source study's methods: Within the assay, amplification of reference gene primers was used to estimate how many nucleated cells each sample contained. To quantify the absolute abundance of each unique TCRbeta CDR3 rearrangement, sequence reads were collapsed and filtered. For each sample, productive Simpson clonality was calculated as the square root of Simpson's diversity index across productive rearrangements. The table was pulled from immuneACCESS by TCRdb, which kept in-frame rearrangements only. Such tables lose some clones; where checked, under half of the loss comes from unresolved V genes, and the rest has no known cause. That table gives V, J and clone size, and the DNA gave D and trimming. Here the sample has 200,000 or so clones; around 80% occur a single time. The ten largest clones capture 2% to 2.5% of the sample.

The sequence was collected from a man aged 35-49 years who had recovered from COVID-19. Material for sequencing was peripheral blood. The sequence joins TRBV7-9 to TRBJ2-2; the D region possibly corresponds to TRBD2 (5 bases align). The sequenced DNA: TGTGCCAGCAGCTTTTTCCGGGGAACCGGCGAGCTGTTTTTT. It specifies CASSFFRGTGELFF. Beyond the CDR3, the reference TRBV7-9 and TRBJ2-2 genes provide the residues; the full variable domain reads: DTGVSQNPRHKITKRGQNVTFRCDPISEHNRLYWYRQTLGQGPEFLTYFQNEAQLEKSRLLSDRFSAERPKGSFSTLEIQRTEQGDSAMYLCASSFFRGTGELFFGEGSRLTVL.